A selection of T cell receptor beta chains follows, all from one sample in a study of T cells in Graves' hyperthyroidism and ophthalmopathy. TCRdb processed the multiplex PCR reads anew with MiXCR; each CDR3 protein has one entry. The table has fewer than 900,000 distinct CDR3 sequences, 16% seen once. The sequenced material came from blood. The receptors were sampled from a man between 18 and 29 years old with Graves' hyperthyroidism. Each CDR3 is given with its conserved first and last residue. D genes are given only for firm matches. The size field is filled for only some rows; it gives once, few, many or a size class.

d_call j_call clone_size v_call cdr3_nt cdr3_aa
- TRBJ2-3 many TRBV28 TGTGCCAGCAGTTTAAAGGACGCAGATACGCAGTATTTT CASSLKDADTQYF
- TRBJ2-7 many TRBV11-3 TGTGCCAGCAGCTCTGCGCTCGGGCTCTACGAGCAGTACTTC CASSSALGLYEQYF
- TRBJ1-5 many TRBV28 TGTGCCAGCAGTTTACAGGGAGGGCGGAATCAGCCCCAGCATTTT CASSLQGGRNQPQHF
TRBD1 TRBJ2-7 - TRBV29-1 TGCAGCGTTGCGACAGGGTCCCACGAGCAGTACTTC CSVATGSHEQYF
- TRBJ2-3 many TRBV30 TGTGCCTGGCGGGGCCGCACAGATACGCAGTATTTT CAWRGRTDTQYF
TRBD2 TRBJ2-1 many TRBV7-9 TGTGCCAGCAGACCTACTCGCGGGAGGGACAATGAGCAGTTCTTC CASRPTRGRDNEQFF
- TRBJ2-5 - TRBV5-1 TGCGCCAGCAGCTTGGTTGCGGGCGGATCCCAAGAGACCCAGTACTTC CASSLVAGGSQETQYF
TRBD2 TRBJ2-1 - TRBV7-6 TGTGCCAGCAGCGACGCCGGGACTAGCGGATACAATGAGCAGTTCTTC CASSDAGTSGYNEQFF
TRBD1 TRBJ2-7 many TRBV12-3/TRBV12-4 TGTGCCAGCACCGCGGACAGGGGGCGGAGGGAGCAGTACTTC CASTADRGRREQYF
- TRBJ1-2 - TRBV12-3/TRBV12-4 TGTGCCAGCAGTTTCGGGTTATCTTTTTATTCAAACTATGGCTACACCTTC CASSFGLSFYSNYGYTF
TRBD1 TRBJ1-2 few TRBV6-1 TGTGCCAGCAGTGAAGTGAACCGGGACAGCTATGGCTACACCTTC CASSEVNRDSYGYTF
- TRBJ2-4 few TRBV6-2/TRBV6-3 TGTGCCAGCAGTTACTTCCGTACGACAGGACTAGCCAAAAACATTCAGTACTTC CASSYFRTTGLAKNIQYF
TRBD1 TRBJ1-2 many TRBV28 TGTGCCAGCAGGTCCCCAGGGGGCGAGTATGGCTACACCTTC CASRSPGGEYGYTF
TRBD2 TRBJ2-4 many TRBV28 TGTGCCAGCAGTGGAGGACTAGCGGGATACATAGCCAAAAACATTCAGTACTTC CASSGGLAGYIAKNIQYF
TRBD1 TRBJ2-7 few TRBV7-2 TGTGCCAGCAGCCGCTTCGGGACAGTCACGTCCTACGAGCAGTACTTC CASSRFGTVTSYEQYF
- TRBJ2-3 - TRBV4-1 TGCGCCAGCAGCCAAGCAGAGTGGGATACGCAGTATTTT CASSQAEWDTQYF
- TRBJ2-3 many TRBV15 TGTGCCACCAGCAGTATGGACAGCACAGATACGCAGTATTTT CATSSMDSTDTQYF
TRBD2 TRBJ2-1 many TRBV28 TGTGCCGGGAGAACAGCGGGAGAAGGCAATGAGCAGTTCTTC CAGRTAGEGNEQFF
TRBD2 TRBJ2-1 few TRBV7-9 TGTGCCAGCAGCCGCCTAGCGGGAGTCTTCAATGAGCAGTTCTTC CASSRLAGVFNEQFF
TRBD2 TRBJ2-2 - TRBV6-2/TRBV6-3 TGTGCCAGCAGTTACGAAAGCGGGACGAACACCGGGGAGCTGTTTTTT CASSYESGTNTGELFF
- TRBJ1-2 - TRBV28 TGTGCCAGCAGTTCGGACAGTTGGAGCTACACCTTC CASSSDSWSYTF
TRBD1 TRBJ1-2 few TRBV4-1 TGCGCCAGCAGCCAAGCGGACAGGGGCATCGGCTACACCTTC CASSQADRGIGYTF
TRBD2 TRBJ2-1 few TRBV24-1 TGTGCCACCAGTCATAGCGGGGTGCACAATGAGCAGTTCTTC CATSHSGVHNEQFF
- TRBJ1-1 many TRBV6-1 TGTGCCAGCAGTTTCGACACATCGAGCACTGAAGCTTTCTTT CASSFDTSSTEAFF
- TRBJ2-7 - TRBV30 TGTGCCTGGAACGGCGGGCGGCCCTACGAGCAGTACTTC CAWNGGRPYEQYF